This TCR beta chain was sequenced during a study of T cells in Graves' hyperthyroidism and ophthalmopathy. Study conclusions and caveats: Before onset, ophthalmopathy was predicted by the model a median around 6.2 months earlier.

Researchers took RNA transcripts and amplified the TCR beta CDR3 regions from them. First-round RT-PCR targeting the TCR CDR3 was performed with the HTBI primer set. TCRdb re-called the multiplex PCR reads with MiXCR, one entry per CDR3 protein. Seen here are fewer than 750,000 distinct CDR3 sequences, approximately 14% observed once, and the top ten hold approximately 12%. The CDR3 has 14 residues. The germline V and J ends were trimmed by 3 bases and 7 bases, with 16 bases remaining between them. CDR1 and CDR2 (germline): SGHRS, YFSETQ. This clonotype was detected ten times or more. Its antigen is unidentified. For the diagnoses, clinical symptoms, serum thyroxine and TRAb, thyroid ultrasound and orbital computed tomography were used.

The origin of this receptor is a woman between 45 and 60 years old with Graves' ophthalmopathy. Sequencing used blood. The V and J genes are TRBV5-1 and TRBJ1-2; D is possibly TRBD1 (6 bases). CDR3: CASSSGDRGSGYTF. CDR3 bases: TGCGCCAGCAGCTCAGGGGACCGGGGAAGTGGCTACACCTTC.